Listed here is a single T cell receptor (beta chain). Original processing methods: Scientists estimated how many nucleated cells there were by amplifying reference gene primers. The method was immunoSEQ multiplex PCR; TCRdb's version includes in-frame clones alone and lacks a portion of them. The V and J calls and clone size are taken from that table; D and trimming were inferred from the DNA. The profile shows 13,000 to 15,000 clones, 80% to 90% of them singletons. The germline CDR1 and CDR2 sequences are SGHTS and YDEGEE. V was shortened by 4 bases and J by 0 bases, with 10 bases between the two germline ends. This CDR3 contains 15 residues. This sample is part of a study of blood T cell repertoires in COVID-19. Study as a whole: Acute and convalescent COVID-19 samples came from the United States, Italy and Spain. In each case, the material was cDNA or gDNA derived from T cells, B-cell-depleted T cells, or PBMCs.

The sequencing sample was made of peripheral blood. The rearrangement joins TRBV5-8 to TRBJ2-2, with D maybe TRBD1 (6 bases). The source is a man aged 45-65 years with active COVID-19. CDR3 region: CASSTGTPNTGELFF. The CDR3 DNA reads TGTGCCAGCAGCACCGGGACACCGAACACCGGGGAGCTGTTTTTT.